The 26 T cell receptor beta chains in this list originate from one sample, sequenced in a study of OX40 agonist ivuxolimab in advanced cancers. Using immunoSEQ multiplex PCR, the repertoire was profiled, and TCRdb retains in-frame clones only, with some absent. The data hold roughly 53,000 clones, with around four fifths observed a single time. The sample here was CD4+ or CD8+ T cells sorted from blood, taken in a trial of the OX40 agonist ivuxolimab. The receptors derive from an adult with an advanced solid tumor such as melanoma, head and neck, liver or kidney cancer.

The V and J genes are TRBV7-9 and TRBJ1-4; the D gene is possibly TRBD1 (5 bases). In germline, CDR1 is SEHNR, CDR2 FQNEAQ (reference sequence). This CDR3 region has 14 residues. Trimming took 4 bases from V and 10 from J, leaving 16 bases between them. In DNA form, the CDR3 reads TGTGCCAGCAGCTCAGGACATTGGGAGCGAAAACTGTTTTTT. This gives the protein CASSSGHWERKLFF.

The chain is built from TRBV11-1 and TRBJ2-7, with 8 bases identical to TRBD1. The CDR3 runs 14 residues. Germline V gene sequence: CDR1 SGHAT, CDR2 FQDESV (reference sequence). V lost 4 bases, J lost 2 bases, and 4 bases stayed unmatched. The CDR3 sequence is CASSSDRGPYEQYF. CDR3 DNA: TGTGCCAGCAGCTCAGACAGGGGACCCTACGAGCAGTACTTC.

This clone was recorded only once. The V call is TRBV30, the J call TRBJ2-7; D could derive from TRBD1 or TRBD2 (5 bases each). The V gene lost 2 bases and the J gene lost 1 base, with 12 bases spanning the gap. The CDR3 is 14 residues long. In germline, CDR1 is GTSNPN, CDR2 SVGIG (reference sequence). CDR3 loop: CAWSKRGDSYEQYF. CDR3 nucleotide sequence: TGTGCCTGGAGTAAACGAGGGGATTCCTACGAGCAGTACTTC.

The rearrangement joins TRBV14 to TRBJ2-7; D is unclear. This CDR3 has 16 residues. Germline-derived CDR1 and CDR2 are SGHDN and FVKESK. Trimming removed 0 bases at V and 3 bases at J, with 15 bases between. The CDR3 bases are TGTGCCAGCAGCCAAGACCAAAACCCATTTGACTACGAGCAGTACTTC. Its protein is CASSQDQNPFDYEQYF.

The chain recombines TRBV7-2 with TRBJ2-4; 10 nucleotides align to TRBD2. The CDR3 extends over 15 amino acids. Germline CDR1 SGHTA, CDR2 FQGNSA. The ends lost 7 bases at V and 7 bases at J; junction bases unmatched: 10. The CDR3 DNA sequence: TGTGCCAGCAAAAGAGTAGCGGGGGGCGGGAACATTCAGTACTTC. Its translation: CASKRVAGGGNIQYF.

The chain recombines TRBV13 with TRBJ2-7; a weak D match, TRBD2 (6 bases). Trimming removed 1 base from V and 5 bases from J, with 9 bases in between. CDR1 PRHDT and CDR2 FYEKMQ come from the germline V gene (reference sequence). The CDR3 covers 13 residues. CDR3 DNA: TGTGCCAGCAGCTTAGTCGCGGGGCACGAGCAGTACTTC. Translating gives CASSLVAGHEQYF.

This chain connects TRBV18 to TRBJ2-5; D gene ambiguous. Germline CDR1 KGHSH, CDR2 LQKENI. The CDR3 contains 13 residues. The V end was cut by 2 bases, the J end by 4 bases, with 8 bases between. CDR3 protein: CASSPGFRETQYF. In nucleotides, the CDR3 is TGTGCCAGCTCACCAGGGTTCAGAGAGACCCAGTACTTC.

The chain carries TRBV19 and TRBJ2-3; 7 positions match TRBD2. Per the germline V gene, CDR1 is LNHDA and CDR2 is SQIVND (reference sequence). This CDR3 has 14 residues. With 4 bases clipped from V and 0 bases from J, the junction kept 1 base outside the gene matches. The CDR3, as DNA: TGTGCCAGTAGTACTAGCGGAAGCACAGATACGCAGTATTTT. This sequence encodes CASSTSGSTDTQYF.

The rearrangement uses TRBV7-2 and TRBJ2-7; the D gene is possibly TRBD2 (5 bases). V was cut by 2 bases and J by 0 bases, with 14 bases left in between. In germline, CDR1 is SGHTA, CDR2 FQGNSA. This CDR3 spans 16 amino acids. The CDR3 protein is CASSLSSSGSSYEQYF. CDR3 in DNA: TGTGCCAGCAGCTTATCATCCAGCGGTAGCTCCTACGAGCAGTACTTC.

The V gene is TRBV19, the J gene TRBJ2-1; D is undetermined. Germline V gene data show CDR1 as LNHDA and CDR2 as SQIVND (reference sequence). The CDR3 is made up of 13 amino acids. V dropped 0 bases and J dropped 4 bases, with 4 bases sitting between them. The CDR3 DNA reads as TGTGCCAGTAGTATAGATCCGTACAATGAGCAGTTCTTC. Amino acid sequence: CASSIDPYNEQFF.

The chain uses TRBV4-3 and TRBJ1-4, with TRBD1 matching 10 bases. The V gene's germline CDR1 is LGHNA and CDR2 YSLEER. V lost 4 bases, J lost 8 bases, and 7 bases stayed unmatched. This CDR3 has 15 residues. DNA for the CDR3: TGCGCCAGCAGCCCGGACAGGGGGGTGCGGGAAAAACTGTTTTTT. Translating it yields CASSPDRGVREKLFF.

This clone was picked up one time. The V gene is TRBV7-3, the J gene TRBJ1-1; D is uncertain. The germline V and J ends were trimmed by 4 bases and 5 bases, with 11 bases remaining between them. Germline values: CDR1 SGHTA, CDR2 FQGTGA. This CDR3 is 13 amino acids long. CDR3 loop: CASSSAGNTEAFF. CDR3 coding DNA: TGTGCCAGCAGCTCCGCCGGTAATACTGAAGCTTTCTTT. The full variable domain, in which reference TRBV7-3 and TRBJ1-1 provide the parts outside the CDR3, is GAGVSQTPSNKVTEKGKYVELRCDPISGHTALYWYRQSLGQGPEFLIYFQGTGAADDSGLPNDRFFAVRPEGSVSTLKIQRTERGDSAVYLCASSSAGNTEAFFGQGTRLTVV.

CDR3 loop: CAWGGGTENTGELFF. The CDR3 DNA reads as TGTGCCTGGGGTGGGGGGACAGAAAACACCGGGGAGCTGTTTTTT. The chain combines TRBV30 with TRBJ2-2, with D possibly being TRBD1 (7 bases). There are 15 residues in the CDR3. Germline-derived CDR1 and CDR2 are GTSNPN and SVGIG (reference sequence). V lost 5 bases and J 2 bases, leaving 15 bases between the germline ends.

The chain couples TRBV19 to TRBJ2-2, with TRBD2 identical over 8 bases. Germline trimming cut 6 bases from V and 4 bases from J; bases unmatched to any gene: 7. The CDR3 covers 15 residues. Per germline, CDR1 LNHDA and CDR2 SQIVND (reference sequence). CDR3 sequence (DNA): TGTGCCAGTAGCATTAGCGGGATCGCCACCGGGGAGCTGTTTTTT. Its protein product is CASSISGIATGELFF.

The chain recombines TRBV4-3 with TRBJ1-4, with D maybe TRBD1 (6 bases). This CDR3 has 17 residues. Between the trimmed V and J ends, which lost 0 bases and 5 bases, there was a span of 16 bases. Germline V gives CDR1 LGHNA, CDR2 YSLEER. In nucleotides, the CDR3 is TGCGCCAGCAGCCAAGATCAAGGGGGACCTAGGAATGAAAAACTGTTTTTT. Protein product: CASSQDQGGPRNEKLFF.

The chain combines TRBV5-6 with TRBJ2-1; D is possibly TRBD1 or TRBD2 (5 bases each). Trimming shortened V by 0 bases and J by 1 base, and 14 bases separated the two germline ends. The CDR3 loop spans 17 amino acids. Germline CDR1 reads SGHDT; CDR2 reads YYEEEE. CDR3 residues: CASSLVLGVLSYNEQFF. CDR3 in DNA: TGTGCCAGCAGCTTGGTGTTGGGGGTACTTTCCTACAATGAGCAGTTCTTC.

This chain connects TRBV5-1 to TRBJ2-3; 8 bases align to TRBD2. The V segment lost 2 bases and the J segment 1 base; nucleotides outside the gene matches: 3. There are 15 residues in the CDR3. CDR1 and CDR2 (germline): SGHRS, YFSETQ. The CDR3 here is CASSFSGMGTDTQYF. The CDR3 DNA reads TGCGCCAGCAGCTTTAGCGGGATGGGCACAGATACGCAGTATTTT.

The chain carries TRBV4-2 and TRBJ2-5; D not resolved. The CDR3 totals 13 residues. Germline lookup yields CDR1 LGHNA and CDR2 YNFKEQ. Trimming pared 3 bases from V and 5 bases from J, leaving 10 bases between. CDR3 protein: CASSQQVGETQYF. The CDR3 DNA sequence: TGTGCCAGCAGCCAGCAGGTCGGTGAGACCCAGTACTTC.

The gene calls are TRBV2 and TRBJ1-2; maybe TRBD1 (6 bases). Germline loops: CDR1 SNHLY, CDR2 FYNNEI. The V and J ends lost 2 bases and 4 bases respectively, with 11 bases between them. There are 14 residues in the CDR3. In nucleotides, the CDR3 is TGTGCCAGCAGTGAACAGGGGCCGCTCTATGGCTACACCTTC. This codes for CASSEQGPLYGYTF.

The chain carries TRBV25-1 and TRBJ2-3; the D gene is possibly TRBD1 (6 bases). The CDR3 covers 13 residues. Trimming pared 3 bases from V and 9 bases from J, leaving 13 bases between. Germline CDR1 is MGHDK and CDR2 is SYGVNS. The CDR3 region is CASSELQGETQYF. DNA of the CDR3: TGTGCCAGCAGTGAGCTACAGGGTGAGACGCAGTATTTT.

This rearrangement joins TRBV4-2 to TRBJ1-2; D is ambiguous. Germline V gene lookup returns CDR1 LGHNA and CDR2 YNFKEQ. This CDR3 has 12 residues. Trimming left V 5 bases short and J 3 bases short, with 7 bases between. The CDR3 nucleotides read TGTGCCAGCAGCAGTGGGTACTATGGCTACACCTTC. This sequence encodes CASSSGYYGYTF.

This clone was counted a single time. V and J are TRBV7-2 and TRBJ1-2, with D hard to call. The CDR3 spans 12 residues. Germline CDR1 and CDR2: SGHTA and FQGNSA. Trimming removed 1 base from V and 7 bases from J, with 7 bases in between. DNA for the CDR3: TGTGCCAGCAGCTTAGAGTGGGGTGGCTACACCTTC. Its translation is CASSLEWGGYTF.

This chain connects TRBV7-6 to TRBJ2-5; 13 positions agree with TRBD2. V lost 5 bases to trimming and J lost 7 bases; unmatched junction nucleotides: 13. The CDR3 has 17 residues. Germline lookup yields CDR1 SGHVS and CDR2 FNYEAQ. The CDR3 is CASSRMTGLAGAGTQYF. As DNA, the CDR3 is TGTGCCAGCAGCCGTATGACTGGACTAGCGGGAGCGGGGACCCAGTACTTC.

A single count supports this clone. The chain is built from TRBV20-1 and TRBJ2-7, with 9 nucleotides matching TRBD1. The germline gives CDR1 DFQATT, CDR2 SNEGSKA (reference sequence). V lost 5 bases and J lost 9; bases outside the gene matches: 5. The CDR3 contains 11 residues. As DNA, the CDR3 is TGCAGTGCTCAACAGGGGGCAGGGCAGTACTTC. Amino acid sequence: CSAQQGAGQYF.

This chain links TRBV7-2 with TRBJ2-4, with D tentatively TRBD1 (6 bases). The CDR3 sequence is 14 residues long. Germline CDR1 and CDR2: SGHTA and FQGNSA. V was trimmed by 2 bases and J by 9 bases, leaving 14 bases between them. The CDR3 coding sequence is TGTGCCAGCAGCTTATACAGGGATCCTAGCATTCAGTACTTC. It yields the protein CASSLYRDPSIQYF.

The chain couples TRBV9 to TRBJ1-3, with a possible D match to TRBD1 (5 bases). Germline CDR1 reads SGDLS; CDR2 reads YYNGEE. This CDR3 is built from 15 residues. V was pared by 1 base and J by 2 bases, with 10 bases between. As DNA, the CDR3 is TGTGCCAGCAGCGTACAAGCCAGGGCTGGAAACACCATATATTTT. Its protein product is CASSVQARAGNTIYF.